Listed below are T cell receptor beta chains from one sample, sequenced in a study of T cell responses to AZD1222 COVID-19 vaccine. The assay was immunoSEQ multiplex PCR, and TCRdb's table has in-frame clones only and misses some. The data contain nearly 110,000 clones, around 87% of them singletons. The sequenced sample was peripheral blood, obtained on day 0 of AZD1222 vaccination. Every receptor here comes from an adult in good health. Both conserved end residues are part of each CDR3. A D gene is named only where the DNA matches it firmly. Clone size is shown for a subset of rows, as once, few, many or a class of expanded clone.

TRBJ2-2	.	.	TRBV5-1	CASSQEAPTGTGELFF	TGCGCCAGCAGCCAAGAAGCGCCTACGGGGACCGGGGAGCTGTTTTTT
TRBJ1-1	TRBD1	few	TRBV9	CASSVGGTANTEAFF	TGTGCCAGCAGCGTAGGAGGGACAGCGAACACTGAAGCTTTCTTT
TRBJ1-2	.	.	TRBV4-3	CASSQGHETLDYGYTF	TGCGCCAGCAGCCAAGGCCACGAGACGCTAGATTATGGCTACACCTTC
TRBJ2-5	.	.	TRBV7-6	CASSRTMYQETQYF	TGTGCCAGCAGCCGTACTATGTACCAAGAGACCCAGTACTTC
TRBJ2-5	.	.	TRBV30	CAWSVQSIQETQYF	TGTGCCTGGAGTGTACAAAGCATACAAGAGACCCAGTACTTC
TRBJ1-5	.	.	TRBV30	CAWTGQDNQPQHF	TGTGCCTGGACGGGCCAAGATAATCAGCCCCAGCATTTT
TRBJ2-7	.	.	TRBV7-2	CASSLGRLEQYF	TGTGCCAGCAGCTTAGGGAGGCTCGAGCAGTACTTC
TRBJ1-4	.	.	TRBV5-1	CASAPQTETNEKLFF	TGCGCCAGCGCGCCTCAGACAGAAACTAATGAAAAACTGTTTTTT
TRBJ1-2	.	.	TRBV6-2/TRBV6-3	CASSRSEGYTF	TGTGCCAGCAGCCGCTCCGAAGGCTACACCTTC
TRBJ1-2	.	.	TRBV9	CASSPGLMGGEVGYTF	TGTGCCAGCAGCCCAGGTCTGATGGGGGGTGAAGTTGGCTACACCTTC
TRBJ1-6	TRBD1	.	TRBV5-4	CASSAGGGLNSPLHF	TGTGCCAGCAGCGCAGGAGGGGGCTTGAATTCACCCCTCCACTTT
TRBJ1-2	.	.	TRBV4-3	CASSPGQGNYGYTF	TGCGCCAGCAGCCCGGGGCAGGGAAACTATGGCTACACCTTC